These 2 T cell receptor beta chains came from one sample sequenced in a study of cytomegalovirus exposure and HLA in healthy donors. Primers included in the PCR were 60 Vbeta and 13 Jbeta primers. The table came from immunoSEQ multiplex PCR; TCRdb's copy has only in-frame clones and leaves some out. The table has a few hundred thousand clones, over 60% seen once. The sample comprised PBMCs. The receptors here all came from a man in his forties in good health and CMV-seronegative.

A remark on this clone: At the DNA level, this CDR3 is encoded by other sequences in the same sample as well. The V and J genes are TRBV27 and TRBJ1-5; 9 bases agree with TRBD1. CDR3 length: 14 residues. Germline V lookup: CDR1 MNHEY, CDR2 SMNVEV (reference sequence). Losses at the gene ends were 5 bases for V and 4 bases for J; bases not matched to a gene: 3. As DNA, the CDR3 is TGTGCCAGCAGTCCTGGACAGGGGAATCAGCCCCAGCATTTT. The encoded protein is CASSPGQGNQPQHF.

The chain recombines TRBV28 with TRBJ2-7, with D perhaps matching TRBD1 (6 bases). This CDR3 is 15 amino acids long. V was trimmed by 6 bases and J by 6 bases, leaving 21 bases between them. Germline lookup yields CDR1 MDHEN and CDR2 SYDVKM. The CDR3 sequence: CASRSRGTRGAEQYF. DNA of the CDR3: TGTGCCAGCAGGTCAAGGGGGACCAGAGGGGCCGAGCAGTACTTC.